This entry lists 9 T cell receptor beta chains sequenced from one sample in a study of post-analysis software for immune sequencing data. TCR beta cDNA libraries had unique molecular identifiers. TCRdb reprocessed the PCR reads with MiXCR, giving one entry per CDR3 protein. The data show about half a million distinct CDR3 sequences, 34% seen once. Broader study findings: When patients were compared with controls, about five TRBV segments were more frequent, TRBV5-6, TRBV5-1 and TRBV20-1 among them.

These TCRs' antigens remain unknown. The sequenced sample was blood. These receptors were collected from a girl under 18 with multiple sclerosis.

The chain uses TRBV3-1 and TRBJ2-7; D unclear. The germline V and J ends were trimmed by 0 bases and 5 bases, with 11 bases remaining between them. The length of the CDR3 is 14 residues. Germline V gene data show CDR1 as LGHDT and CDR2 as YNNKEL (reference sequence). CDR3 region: CASSQDLGANEQYF. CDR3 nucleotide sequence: TGTGCCAGCAGCCAAGATCTCGGAGCCAACGAGCAGTACTTC.

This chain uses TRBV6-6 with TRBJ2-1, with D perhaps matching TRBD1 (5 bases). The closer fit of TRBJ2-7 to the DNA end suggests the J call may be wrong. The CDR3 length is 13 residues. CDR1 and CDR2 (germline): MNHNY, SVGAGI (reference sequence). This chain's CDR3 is CASSYSKDNEQYF. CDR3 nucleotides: TGTGCCAGCAGTTACTCGAAGGACAATGAGCAGTACTTC.

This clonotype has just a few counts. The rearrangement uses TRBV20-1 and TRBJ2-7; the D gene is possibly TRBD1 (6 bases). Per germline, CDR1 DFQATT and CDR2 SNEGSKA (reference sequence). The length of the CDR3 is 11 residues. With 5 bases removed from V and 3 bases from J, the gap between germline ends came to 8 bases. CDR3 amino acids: CSARDNYEQYF. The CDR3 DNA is TGCAGTGCTCGGGACAACTACGAGCAGTACTTC.

The CDR3 nucleotides are TGTGCCAGCTGCCTGAGACAGGGTGTTGGCACAGATACGCAGTATTTT. Translating it yields CASCLRQGVGTDTQYF. J is TRBJ2-3 and V is TRBV6-1; 7 bases align to TRBD1. CDR1 is MNHNS and CDR2 is SASEGT in the germline V gene. Unmatched junction bases numbered 12, after V lost 8 bases and J lost 1 base. The CDR3 is made up of 16 amino acids.

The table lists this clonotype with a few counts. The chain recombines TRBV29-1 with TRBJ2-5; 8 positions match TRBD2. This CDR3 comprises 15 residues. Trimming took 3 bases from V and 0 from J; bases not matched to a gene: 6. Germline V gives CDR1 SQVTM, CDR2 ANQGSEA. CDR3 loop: CSVDGASGYQETQYF. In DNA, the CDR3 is TGCAGCGTTGATGGGGCTAGCGGGTACCAAGAGACCCAGTACTTC.

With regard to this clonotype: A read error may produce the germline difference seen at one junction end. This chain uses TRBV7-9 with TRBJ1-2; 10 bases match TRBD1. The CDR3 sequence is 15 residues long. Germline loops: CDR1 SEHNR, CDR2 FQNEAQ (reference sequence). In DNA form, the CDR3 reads TGTACCAGCAGCCATCGACAGGGGGCGGACTATGGCTACACCTTC. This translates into CTSSHRQGADYGYTF.

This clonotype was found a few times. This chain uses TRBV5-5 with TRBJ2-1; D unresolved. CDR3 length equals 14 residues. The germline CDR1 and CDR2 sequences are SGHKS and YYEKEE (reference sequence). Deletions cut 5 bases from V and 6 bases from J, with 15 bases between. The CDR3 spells CASRIETAGNEQFF. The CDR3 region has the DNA TGTGCCAGCAGGATAGAGACGGCAGGCAATGAGCAGTTCTTC.

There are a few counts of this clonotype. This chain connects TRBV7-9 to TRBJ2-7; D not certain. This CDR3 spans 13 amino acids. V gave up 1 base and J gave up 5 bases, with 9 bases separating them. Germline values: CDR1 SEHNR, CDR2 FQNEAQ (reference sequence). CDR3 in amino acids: CASSLVWGNEQYF. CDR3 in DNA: TGTGCCAGCAGCTTAGTTTGGGGTAACGAGCAGTACTTC.

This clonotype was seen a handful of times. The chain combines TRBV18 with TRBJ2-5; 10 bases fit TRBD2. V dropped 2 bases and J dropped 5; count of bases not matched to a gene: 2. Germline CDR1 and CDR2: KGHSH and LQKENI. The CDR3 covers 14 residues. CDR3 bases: TGTGCCAGCTCACCATCGACTAGCGGGGAGACCCAGTACTTC. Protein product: CASSPSTSGETQYF. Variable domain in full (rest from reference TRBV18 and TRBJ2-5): NAGVMQNPRHLVRRRGQEARLRCSPMKGHSHVYWYRQLPEEGLKFMVYLQKENIIDESGMPKERFSAEFPKEGPSILRIQQVVRGDSAAYFCASSPSTSGETQYFGPGTRLLVL.